This record covers a single TCR beta chain. Antigen unknown. This entry is derived from a study of cytomegalovirus exposure and HLA in healthy donors. General observations from the study: One variant, a missense change in DCLRE1C, was linked in a later analysis to TCR beta V- and J-gene trimming.

With 60 Vbeta and 13 Jbeta primers, the PCR was carried out. Original analysis: Later work found about 80 million unique TCR beta chains, with around 10 million shared. Profiled with immunoSEQ multiplex PCR; TCRdb holds only in-frame clones, not every one. The V and J calls and clone size were taken over from that table, and D and trimming were inferred from the DNA. Among some 150,000 clones listed, 75% to 90% were seen once. Trimming took off 0 bases at V and 1 base at J, with 7 bases between the two ends. This CDR3 contains 14 residues. Looked up from germline, CDR1 is SGHRS and CDR2 is YFSETQ. Sequencing input: PBMCs. The V call is TRBV5-1, the J call TRBJ2-5; possibly TRBD1 for D (5 bases). The source of this sequence is a woman between 25 and 40 years old in good health and CMV-seronegative. CDR3: CASSLGQIQETQYF. DNA for the CDR3: TGCGCCAGCAGCTTGGGACAGATCCAAGAGACCCAGTACTTC.